This is a list of T cell receptor beta chains from one sample in a study of Graves' ophthalmopathy and Graves' hyperthyroidism. TCRdb analysed the multiplex PCR reads with MiXCR anew, one entry per CDR3 protein. The repertoire holds 900,000 to 1,200,000 distinct CDR3 sequences, with roughly two fifths as singletons. Input material: peripheral blood or thyroid tissue (not recorded which). The receptors originated from an adult man with Graves' hyperthyroidism. Each CDR3 is given with its conserved first and last residue. D genes are given only for firm matches. Not all rows give a size; the values are once, few, many and, for expanded clones, a class.

v_gene: TRBV20-1
j_gene: TRBJ1-2
d_gene: -
abundance: -
CDR3aa: CSAILPPTRISNYGYTF
CDR3nt: TGCAGTGCGATCCTACCCCCGACACGAATCTCTAACTATGGCTACACCTTC

v_gene: TRBV12-3/TRBV12-4
j_gene: TRBJ1-1
d_gene: TRBD1
abundance: many
CDR3aa: CASSLNRGGKEAFF
CDR3nt: TGTGCCAGCAGTTTAAACAGGGGTGGCAAAGAAGCTTTCTTT

v_gene: TRBV6-5
j_gene: TRBJ1-1
d_gene: -
abundance: -
CDR3aa: CASSYQGEGEAFF
CDR3nt: TGTGCCAGCAGTTACCAGGGAGAGGGTGAAGCTTTCTTT

v_gene: TRBV29-1
j_gene: TRBJ2-5
d_gene: -
abundance: -
CDR3aa: CSLIGGRKETQYF
CDR3nt: TGCAGCTTGATCGGGGGGCGCAAGGAGACCCAGTACTTC

v_gene: TRBV20-1
j_gene: TRBJ1-4
d_gene: TRBD1
abundance: -
CDR3aa: CSATRGLGNEKLFF
CDR3nt: TGCAGTGCTACCAGGGGGCTAGGTAATGAAAAACTGTTTTTT

v_gene: TRBV20-1
j_gene: TRBJ2-3
d_gene: TRBD2
abundance: -
CDR3aa: CSAPGLGVVDTQYF
CDR3nt: TGCAGTGCGCCGGGACTAGGAGTGGTAGATACGCAGTATTTT

v_gene: TRBV15
j_gene: TRBJ1-1
d_gene: -
abundance: once
CDR3aa: CASGTGRGEAFF
CDR3nt: TGTGCCTCCGGCACCGGCAGAGGTGAAGCTTTCTTT

v_gene: TRBV5-6
j_gene: TRBJ1-2
d_gene: -
abundance: -
CDR3aa: CASKLGIGLGGGYTF
CDR3nt: TGTGCCAGCAAGCTTGGAATAGGGCTTGGCGGTGGCTACACCTTC

v_gene: TRBV9
j_gene: TRBJ2-7
d_gene: -
abundance: -
CDR3aa: CASSPGPPRDYEQYF
CDR3nt: TGTGCCAGCAGCCCAGGACCCCCCCGGGACTACGAGCAGTACTTC

v_gene: TRBV10-3
j_gene: TRBJ1-2
d_gene: TRBD1
abundance: few
CDR3aa: CASSYSGTGNYGYTF
CDR3nt: TGTGCCAGCAGTTACTCGGGGACAGGGAACTATGGCTACACCTTC

v_gene: TRBV20-1
j_gene: TRBJ1-6
d_gene: -
abundance: many
CDR3aa: CSARDTGVWNSPLHF
CDR3nt: TGCAGTGCTAGAGACACGGGGGTGTGGAATTCACCCCTCCACTTT

v_gene: TRBV24-1
j_gene: TRBJ2-3
d_gene: -
abundance: -
CDR3aa: CATSDPPGTQYF
CDR3nt: TGTGCCACCAGTGATCCCCCCGGTACGCAGTATTTT

v_gene: TRBV27
j_gene: TRBJ1-2
d_gene: -
abundance: few
CDR3aa: CASSPGEFYGYTF
CDR3nt: TGTGCCAGCAGTCCCGGGGAGTTCTATGGCTACACCTTC

v_gene: TRBV20-1
j_gene: TRBJ2-2
d_gene: -
abundance: many
CDR3aa: CSANPSGPTGELFF
CDR3nt: TGCAGTGCTAACCCCTCGGGGCCAACCGGGGAGCTGTTTTTT

v_gene: TRBV25-1
j_gene: TRBJ1-2
d_gene: TRBD1
abundance: -
CDR3aa: CASSVNFGTGWNYGYTF
CDR3nt: TGTGCCAGCAGTGTTAACTTCGGGACAGGGTGGAACTATGGCTACACCTTC

v_gene: TRBV7-9
j_gene: TRBJ1-5
d_gene: TRBD1
abundance: few
CDR3aa: CASSQELTGTDNQPQHF
CDR3nt: TGTGCCAGCAGCCAAGAACTGACCGGGACAGACAATCAGCCCCAGCATTTT

v_gene: TRBV7-9
j_gene: TRBJ2-7
d_gene: TRBD1
abundance: many
CDR3aa: CASRLTGTGSYEQYF
CDR3nt: TGTGCCAGCAGATTAACCGGGACAGGCTCCTACGAGCAGTACTTC

v_gene: TRBV5-6
j_gene: TRBJ1-1
d_gene: TRBD1
abundance: few
CDR3aa: CASSLGGRGRAEAFF
CDR3nt: TGTGCCAGCAGCTTGGGCGGCAGGGGGAGGGCTGAAGCTTTCTTT

v_gene: TRBV12-3/TRBV12-4
j_gene: TRBJ2-5
d_gene: TRBD1
abundance: -
CDR3aa: CASSYSGQRGETQYF
CDR3nt: TGTGCCAGCAGTTACTCGGGACAGAGGGGAGAGACCCAGTACTTC

v_gene: TRBV10-3
j_gene: TRBJ2-7
d_gene: TRBD2
abundance: -
CDR3aa: CAISEELAGPYEQYF
CDR3nt: TGTGCCATCAGTGAGGAACTAGCGGGACCCTACGAGCAGTACTTC

v_gene: TRBV6-6
j_gene: TRBJ2-7
d_gene: -
abundance: few
CDR3aa: CASSYMGREYEQYF
CDR3nt: TGTGCCAGCAGTTACATGGGAAGGGAGTACGAGCAGTACTTC

v_gene: TRBV7-3
j_gene: TRBJ1-1
d_gene: -
abundance: many
CDR3aa: CASASGANTEAFF
CDR3nt: TGTGCCAGCGCCTCGGGAGCAAACACTGAAGCTTTCTTT

v_gene: TRBV12-3/TRBV12-4
j_gene: TRBJ1-2
d_gene: TRBD1
abundance: few
CDR3aa: CASSLGATGGGRGYTF
CDR3nt: TGTGCCAGCAGTTTAGGAGCCACAGGGGGCGGGCGTGGCTACACCTTC

v_gene: TRBV10-3
j_gene: TRBJ2-7
d_gene: -
abundance: many
CDR3aa: CAIKTVSSYEQYF
CDR3nt: TGTGCCATTAAGACAGTTAGCTCCTACGAGCAGTACTTC

v_gene: TRBV10-3
j_gene: TRBJ1-4
d_gene: TRBD1
abundance: -
CDR3aa: CASSGTVTNEKLFF
CDR3nt: TGTGCCAGCAGCGGGACAGTTACAAATGAAAAACTGTTTTTT

v_gene: TRBV15
j_gene: TRBJ2-5
d_gene: -
abundance: -
CDR3aa: CATSPANTGEETQYF
CDR3nt: TGTGCCACCAGTCCGGCGAACACCGGGGAAGAGACCCAGTACTTC

v_gene: TRBV2
j_gene: TRBJ2-2
d_gene: -
abundance: -
CDR3aa: CASSSNPGNVGELFF
CDR3nt: TGTGCCAGCAGCTCCAACCCAGGGAATGTCGGGGAGCTGTTTTTT

v_gene: TRBV27
j_gene: TRBJ2-6
d_gene: TRBD1
abundance: -
CDR3aa: CASGNRGVPGANVLTF
CDR3nt: TGTGCCAGCGGTAACAGGGGGGTCCCTGGGGCCAACGTCCTGACTTTC

v_gene: TRBV7-4
j_gene: TRBJ1-6
d_gene: -
abundance: -
CDR3aa: CASSLDGRPLHF
CDR3nt: TGTGCCAGCAGCTTAGACGGGCGACCCCTCCACTTT

v_gene: TRBV15
j_gene: TRBJ2-2
d_gene: -
abundance: many
CDR3aa: CATSSEIDGSGLFF
CDR3nt: TGTGCCACCAGCAGTGAAATAGACGGGAGTGGGCTGTTTTTT

v_gene: TRBV19
j_gene: TRBJ2-3
d_gene: -
abundance: -
CDR3aa: CASTLVAGDTQYF
CDR3nt: TGTGCCAGTACGCTAGTCGCTGGGGATACGCAGTATTTT

v_gene: TRBV9
j_gene: TRBJ2-2
d_gene: TRBD1
abundance: -
CDR3aa: CASSAGDRGNTGELFF
CDR3nt: TGTGCCAGCAGCGCCGGGGACAGGGGTAACACCGGGGAGCTGTTTTTT

v_gene: TRBV2
j_gene: TRBJ1-1
d_gene: -
abundance: many
CDR3aa: CASSGDFNTEAFF
CDR3nt: TGTGCCAGCAGTGGGGACTTCAACACTGAAGCTTTCTTT

v_gene: TRBV29-1
j_gene: TRBJ1-5
d_gene: TRBD1
abundance: many
CDR3aa: CSARYGTENQPQHF
CDR3nt: TGCAGCGCTAGATACGGGACAGAGAATCAGCCCCAGCATTTT

v_gene: TRBV5-1
j_gene: TRBJ1-6
d_gene: -
abundance: -
CDR3aa: CASSLESGNNSPLHF
CDR3nt: TGCGCCAGCAGCTTGGAATCTGGCAACAATTCACCCCTCCACTTT

v_gene: TRBV10-3
j_gene: TRBJ1-5
d_gene: -
abundance: many
CDR3aa: CAISESRGDWGNQPQHF
CDR3nt: TGTGCCATCAGTGAGTCAAGGGGGGATTGGGGCAATCAGCCCCAGCATTTT

v_gene: TRBV5-6
j_gene: TRBJ1-4
d_gene: -
abundance: -
CDR3aa: CASNRLGEKLFF
CDR3nt: TGTGCCAGCAACAGACTGGGGGAAAAACTGTTTTTT

v_gene: TRBV7-9
j_gene: TRBJ1-2
d_gene: -
abundance: -
CDR3aa: CASSLGALGGYTF
CDR3nt: TGTGCCAGCAGCTTAGGGGCCCTAGGAGGCTACACCTTC

v_gene: TRBV7-9
j_gene: TRBJ1-3
d_gene: -
abundance: few
CDR3aa: CASSPRTPQDLSGNTIYF
CDR3nt: TGTGCCAGCAGCCCCCGTACTCCACAGGACCTCTCTGGAAACACCATATATTTT

v_gene: TRBV6-1
j_gene: TRBJ1-4
d_gene: -
abundance: few
CDR3aa: CASSYGGFEELFF
CDR3nt: TGTGCCAGCAGTTACGGGGGATTTGAAGAACTGTTTTTT

v_gene: TRBV28
j_gene: TRBJ2-2
d_gene: -
abundance: -
CDR3aa: CASRGDSSGELFF
CDR3nt: TGTGCCAGCAGGGGGGACTCGTCCGGGGAGCTGTTTTTT

v_gene: TRBV6-4
j_gene: TRBJ2-7
d_gene: -
abundance: -
CDR3aa: CASKDSYSYEQYF
CDR3nt: TGTGCCAGCAAGGACAGTTACTCCTACGAGCAGTACTTC

v_gene: TRBV25-1
j_gene: TRBJ2-1
d_gene: -
abundance: -
CDR3aa: CASSEASSYNEQFF
CDR3nt: TGTGCCAGCAGTGAGGCTAGCTCCTACAATGAGCAGTTCTTC

v_gene: TRBV20-1
j_gene: TRBJ1-5
d_gene: -
abundance: many
CDR3aa: CSATPPRLSNQPQHF
CDR3nt: TGCAGTGCCACCCCGCCCCGGCTAAGCAATCAGCCCCAGCATTTT

v_gene: TRBV6-5
j_gene: TRBJ1-5
d_gene: -
abundance: -
CDR3aa: CASSLRTEGLALTQHF
CDR3nt: TGTGCCAGCAGCCTCAGGACAGAGGGATTAGCGTTGACCCAGCATTTT

v_gene: TRBV5-1
j_gene: TRBJ1-1
d_gene: -
abundance: few
CDR3aa: CASSLVGGENTEAFF
CDR3nt: TGCGCCAGCAGCTTGGTAGGGGGGGAGAACACTGAAGCTTTCTTT

v_gene: TRBV10-3
j_gene: TRBJ2-5
d_gene: -
abundance: once
CDR3aa: CALQGSNQPQYF
CDR3nt: TGTGCCCTACAGGGTAGCAATCAGCCCCAGTACTTC

v_gene: TRBV2
j_gene: TRBJ1-2
d_gene: -
abundance: -
CDR3aa: CASNLEGRRNYGYTF
CDR3nt: TGTGCCAGCAACCTAGAAGGACGACGAAACTATGGCTACACCTTC

v_gene: TRBV2
j_gene: TRBJ2-7
d_gene: TRBD1
abundance: -
CDR3aa: CASKQGIEQYF
CDR3nt: TGTGCCAGCAAACAGGGGATTGAGCAGTACTTC

v_gene: TRBV6-5
j_gene: TRBJ1-5
d_gene: -
abundance: few
CDR3aa: CASQRAGAGWSNQPQHF
CDR3nt: TGTGCCAGCCAACGGGCAGGGGCCGGCTGGAGCAATCAGCCCCAGCATTTT

v_gene: TRBV7-9
j_gene: TRBJ2-7
d_gene: -
abundance: -
CDR3aa: CASSPTSTANRDSYEQYF
CDR3nt: TGTGCCAGCAGCCCAACCAGTACCGCTAATAGGGACTCCTACGAGCAGTACTTC

v_gene: TRBV12-5
j_gene: TRBJ1-1
d_gene: TRBD1
abundance: -
CDR3aa: CASGPEGQPNTEAFF
CDR3nt: TGTGCTAGTGGTCCTGAGGGACAGCCGAACACTGAAGCTTTCTTT